The 27 T cell receptor beta chains below were found in one sample sequenced in a study of radiotherapy plus CTLA-4 blockade in lung cancer. Here immunoSEQ multiplex PCR was the method, and the copy in TCRdb shows in-frame clones only, minus some. The table records around 56,000 clones, 65% to 80% of them present only once. Sequences were derived from peripheral blood, sampled from a patient treated with radiotherapy plus ipilimumab. Receptors originate from a human donor with non-small cell lung cancer who had a complete response to radiotherapy plus ipilimumab.

The V gene is TRBV7-9, the J gene TRBJ2-1; TRBD2 aligns across 8 bases. The trim removed 2 bases at V and 7 bases at J, leaving 4 bases unmatched. This CDR3 has 14 amino acids. Germline CDR1 is SEHNR and CDR2 is FQNEAQ (reference sequence). The CDR3: CASSLPGLGNEQFF. The CDR3 nucleotides read TGTGCCAGCAGCTTACCGGGACTAGGAAATGAGCAGTTCTTC.

The rearrangement links TRBV19 to TRBJ1-5, with unresolved D. CDR3 size: 12 residues. The ends were cut back, 9 bases at V and 3 bases at J, with 9 bases in the middle. CDR1 and CDR2 from the germline V gene are LNHDA and SQIVND (reference sequence). The DNA of the CDR3 is TGTGCCAGCAGGCCCAACAATCAGCCCCAGCATTTT. This translates into CASRPNNQPQHF.

V usage is TRBV6-6 and J usage is TRBJ2-7, with 8 bases that match TRBD1. CDR1 and CDR2 from the germline V gene are MNHNY and SVGAGI (reference sequence). The CDR3 is 13 residues long. The trim removed 8 bases at V and 9 bases at J, leaving 12 bases unmatched. The CDR3 spells CASGTGGIGGQYF. The DNA for the CDR3 is TGTGCCAGCGGAACAGGGGGTATCGGGGGGCAGTACTTC.

The CDR3 nucleotides read TGTGCCAGCAGCGACACAGGGAGGGAAGAACTGTTTTTT. This encodes CASSDTGREELFF. The chain joins TRBV7-9 to TRBJ1-4, with D perhaps matching TRBD1 (6 bases). CDR1 and CDR2 from the germline V gene are SEHNR and FQNEAQ (reference sequence). V lost 5 bases to trimming and J lost 12 bases, with 16 bases between them. There are 13 residues in the CDR3.

The genes are TRBV5-1 and TRBJ1-1, with TRBD1 as a possible D gene (6 bases). Trimming stripped 4 bases from V and 0 bases from J, with 10 bases between. The CDR3 has 14 residues. Germline CDR1 SGHRS, CDR2 YFSETQ. The CDR3 spells CASSRQDMNTEAFF. The CDR3 bases are TGCGCCAGCAGCCGACAGGATATGAACACTGAAGCTTTCTTT.

The chain employs TRBV27 and TRBJ2-7, with a tentative D call TRBD1 (7 bases). Germline V lookup: CDR1 MNHEY, CDR2 SMNVEV (reference sequence). The CDR3 length is 15 residues. V was pared by 4 bases and J by 0 bases, with 13 bases between. The CDR3 coding sequence is TGTGCCAGCAGTTCGGCGGGACAGCCCTCCTACGAGCAGTACTTC. Its translation is CASSSAGQPSYEQYF.

This chain uses TRBV7-9 with TRBJ2-3; D is unresolved. This CDR3 spans 12 amino acids. Germline CDR1 reads SEHNR; CDR2 reads FQNEAQ (reference sequence). The germline V and J ends were trimmed by 1 base and 6 bases, with 5 bases remaining between them. The CDR3, as DNA: TGTGCCAGCAGCTTAGGTGAGGATACGCAGTATTTT. This sequence encodes CASSLGEDTQYF.

This clone has more than one count but fewer than ten. The V and J genes are TRBV19 and TRBJ1-1, with 8 bases that match TRBD1. The V and J ends lost 9 bases and 5 bases, in that order; junction bases with no gene match: 8. The CDR3 is 13 residues long. Germline V gene lookup returns CDR1 LNHDA and CDR2 SQIVND (reference sequence). CDR3 in DNA: TGTGCCAGCCTTGGACAGGGTGGAACTGAAGCTTTCTTT. This codes for CASLGQGGTEAFF.

V and J are TRBV5-4 and TRBJ1-2; D possibly corresponds to TRBD1 (5 bases). CDR1 and CDR2 from the germline V gene are SGHNT and YYREEE (reference sequence). CDR3 length equals 13 residues. V shed 0 bases and J shed 6 bases, with 9 bases lying between them. The CDR3 reads CASSLAREDGYTF. The CDR3 nucleotides read TGTGCCAGCAGCTTGGCCAGGGAAGATGGCTACACCTTC.

Only a few counts were recorded for this clone. The chain recombines TRBV5-4 with TRBJ2-3; D perhaps matches TRBD2 (5 bases). Germline CDR1 and CDR2: SGHNT and YYREEE (reference sequence). Trimming removed 5 bases at V and 2 bases at J, with 15 bases between. This CDR3 has 15 residues. Here the CDR3 DNA reads TGTGCCAGCAGAACCTCCGGAGCGGCCACAGATACGCAGTATTTT. Its protein is CASRTSGAATDTQYF.

This clone was detected only a few times. J is TRBJ1-2 and V is TRBV19; D uncertain. The germline V and J ends were trimmed by 7 bases and 0 bases, with 12 bases remaining between them. Germline CDR1 is LNHDA and CDR2 is SQIVND (reference sequence). The CDR3 totals 14 residues. The CDR3 DNA reads as TGTGCCAGTAAATCCCGAGGAGCTAACTATGGCTACACCTTC. It specifies CASKSRGANYGYTF.

The gene calls are TRBV15 and TRBJ1-1; weak D call: TRBD1 (6 bases). Per germline, CDR1 LNHNV and CDR2 YYDKDF (reference sequence). Between the trimmed V and J ends, which lost 1 base and 3 bases, there was a span of 6 bases. The CDR3 consists of 13 residues. Here the CDR3 reads CATSRAGDTEAFF. Written as DNA, the CDR3 is TGTGCCACCAGCAGAGCAGGGGACACTGAAGCTTTCTTT.

The gene calls are TRBV2 and TRBJ2-7; 12 positions match TRBD1. Germline assignment: CDR1 SNHLY and CDR2 FYNNEI. CDR3 length: 18 amino acids. V lost 4 bases to trimming and J lost 3 bases; unmatched junction nucleotides: 13. CDR3: CASSGDRGRLGLSYEQYV. The CDR3 nucleotides read TGTGCCAGCAGTGGGGACAGGGGGCGCTTAGGTTTAAGCTACGAGCAGTACGTC.

The CDR3 protein is CASSPQGTDTQYF. The CDR3 bases are TGTGCCAGCTCACCTCAGGGTACAGATACGCAGTATTTT. The rearrangement uses TRBV18 and TRBJ2-3, with D possibly matching TRBD1 (5 bases). The CDR3 length is 13 residues. V was trimmed by 3 bases and J by 3 bases, leaving 7 bases between them. Germline CDR1 and CDR2: KGHSH and LQKENI. The full variable domain, its missing parts supplied by reference TRBV18 and TRBJ2-3, is NAGVMQNPRHLVRRRGQEARLRCSPMKGHSHVYWYRQLPEEGLKFMVYLQKENIIDESGMPKERFSAEFPKEGPSILRIQQVVRGDSAAYFCASSPQGTDTQYFGPGTRLTVL.

This rearrangement joins TRBV2 to TRBJ1-5; D is unclear. Deletions cut 4 bases from V and 2 bases from J, with 6 bases between. There are 13 residues in the CDR3. Germline lookup yields CDR1 SNHLY and CDR2 FYNNEI. CDR3 sequence: CASSASGNQPQHF. CDR3 nucleotide sequence: TGTGCCAGCAGTGCGTCAGGCAATCAGCCCCAGCATTTT. Complete variable domain (other parts from reference TRBV2 and TRBJ1-5): EPEVTQTPSHQVTQMGQEVILRCVPISNHLYFYWYRQILGQKVEFLVSFYNNEISEKSEIFDDQFSVERPDGSNFTLKIRSTKLEDSAMYFCASSASGNQPQHFGDGTRLSIL.

This chain uses TRBV7-2 with TRBJ1-2; 7 nucleotides line up with TRBD1. V gave up 2 bases and J gave up 5 bases; unmatched junction bases: 11. This CDR3 spans 16 amino acids. CDR1 is SGHTA and CDR2 is FQGNSA in the germline V gene. CDR3 nucleotides: TGTGCCAGCAGCTTAACCCGGGACAGAAGTTTATATGGCTACACCTTC. The encoded protein is CASSLTRDRSLYGYTF.

V and J are TRBV4-3 and TRBJ2-2, with a weak D call TRBD2 (7 bases). Germline CDR1 and CDR2: LGHNA and YSLEER. V was cut by 0 bases and J by 6 bases, with 11 bases left in between. The CDR3 extends over 15 amino acids. CDR3 loop: CASSQEYGGPGELFF. For the CDR3, the DNA is TGCGCCAGCAGCCAAGAGTACGGGGGGCCCGGGGAGCTGTTTTTT.

This chain links TRBV30 with TRBJ1-2; TRBD1 aligns across 7 bases. Looked up from germline, CDR1 is GTSNPN and CDR2 is SVGIG (reference sequence). Trimming at V came to 0 bases and at J to 4 bases, leaving 2 bases not matched to a gene. The length of the CDR3 is 13 residues. The CDR3 region is CAWSVQGIYGYTF. As DNA, the CDR3 is TGTGCCTGGAGTGTACAGGGGATCTATGGCTACACCTTC.

This chain joins TRBV13 and TRBJ2-1; TRBD1 might be the D (5 bases). This CDR3 spans 15 amino acids. V was cut by 5 bases and J by 10 bases, with 21 bases left in between. The V gene's germline CDR1 is PRHDT and CDR2 FYEKMQ (reference sequence). DNA of the CDR3: TGTGCCAGCAGCCCAGACATCATTGGGGCCACCGAGCAGTTCTTC. The encoded protein is CASSPDIIGATEQFF.

The chain uses TRBV27 and TRBJ2-2; 14 nucleotides align to TRBD2. The CDR3 consists of 18 residues. With 3 bases clipped from V and 1 base from J, the junction kept 4 bases outside the gene matches. The germline V gene has CDR1 MNHEY and CDR2 SMNVEV (reference sequence). This chain's CDR3 is CASSLWGLAGVNTGELFF. In DNA, the CDR3 is TGTGCCAGCAGTTTGTGGGGACTAGCGGGAGTGAACACCGGGGAGCTGTTTTTT.

The count of this clone is one. The chain has TRBV7-9 and TRBJ1-1; 7 positions agree with TRBD1. The CDR3 runs 17 residues. From germline, CDR1 is SEHNR and CDR2 FQNEAQ (reference sequence). Germline trimming cut 1 base from V and 2 bases from J; bases unmatched to any gene: 10. CDR3 in amino acids: CASSLDSWGQSNTEAFF. For the CDR3, the DNA is TGTGCCAGCAGCTTAGATAGTTGGGGACAGAGTAACACTGAAGCTTTCTTT.

The V call is TRBV10-3, the J call TRBJ2-7; possible D gene TRBD2, 6 bases. CDR1 and CDR2 from the germline V gene are ENHRY and SYGVKD. Trimming removed 10 bases from V and 3 bases from J, with 16 bases in between. CDR3 length: 13 residues. The CDR3 loop is CATQSPGDYEQYV. CDR3 sequence (DNA): TGTGCCACCCAGAGTCCGGGGGACTACGAGCAGTACGTC.

The chain employs TRBV19 and TRBJ2-2, with 10 bases lining up with TRBD2. Per germline, CDR1 LNHDA and CDR2 SQIVND (reference sequence). Unmatched junction bases numbered 2, after V lost 6 bases and J lost 1 base. The CDR3 is 15 amino acids. The CDR3 is CASRRTSGNTGELFF. The CDR3 nucleotides are TGTGCCAGTAGGCGGACTAGCGGGAACACCGGGGAGCTGTTTTTT.

There are a few counts of this clone. The chain joins TRBV7-6 to TRBJ2-3, with a possible D match to TRBD1 (6 bases). This CDR3 has 15 amino acids. Per germline, CDR1 SGHVS and CDR2 FNYEAQ. V lost 0 bases and J 0 bases, leaving 7 bases between the germline ends. The CDR3 DNA reads as TGTGCCAGCAGCTTAGCGGGGGCTAGCACAGATACGCAGTATTTT. Amino acids: CASSLAGASTDTQYF.

The rearrangement uses TRBV5-6 and TRBJ2-5; TRBD2 matches at 11 bases. Per the germline V gene, CDR1 is SGHDT and CDR2 is YYEEEE. Trimming cost V 0 bases and J 9 bases; bases outside gene matches: 7. CDR3 length equals 15 residues. The CDR3 sequence is CASSLGSGRAESQYF. For the CDR3, the DNA is TGTGCCAGCAGCTTGGGTAGCGGGAGGGCCGAGTCCCAGTACTTC.

V and J are TRBV15 and TRBJ1-6; D call uncertain. The CDR3 sequence is 13 residues long. Trimming shortened V by 1 base and J by 8 bases, and 6 bases separated the two germline ends. Germline CDR1 reads LNHNV; CDR2 reads YYDKDF (reference sequence). This CDR3 is CATSRGPDSPLHF. DNA for the CDR3: TGTGCCACCAGCAGAGGGCCCGATTCACCCCTCCACTTT.

The chain is built from TRBV5-6 and TRBJ1-5, with unresolved D. The germline V gene encodes CDR1 SGHDT and CDR2 YYEEEE. This CDR3 region has 15 residues. V lost 3 bases to trimming and J lost 0 bases, with 10 bases between them. Here the CDR3 DNA reads TGTGCCAGCAGCTCTCCTGACTTTAGCAATCAGCCCCAGCATTTT. Translated: CASSSPDFSNQPQHF. The complete variable domain, with remaining parts taken from reference TRBV5-6 and TRBJ1-5, reads DAGVTQSPTHLIKTRGQQVTLRCSPKSGHDTVSWYQQALGQGPQFIFQYYEEEERQRGNFPDRFSGHQFPNYSSELNVNALLLGDSALYLCASSSPDFSNQPQHFGDGTRLSIL.